This T cell receptor (beta chain) derives from a study of T cell responses to AZD1222 COVID-19 vaccine. Study-level findings and limits: Repertoire sampling occurred only after the peak T cell response. Targets within unmutated variant regions were reportedly found for nearly half of spike-specific TCRs. Along spike, vaccine-associated CD4 TCRs were found throughout, with dominance at 160-218 and 743-854.

In the case of this clone: Its antigen remains unknown.

V lost 0 bases and J 8 bases, leaving 13 bases between the germline ends. CDR1 WSHSY and CDR2 SAAADI come from the germline V gene. The CDR3 spans 14 residues. Using immunoSEQ multiplex PCR, the repertoire was profiled, and TCRdb retains in-frame clones only, with some absent. The table includes roughly 79,000 clones, about 91% detected once. Sequencing used peripheral blood, obtained on day 0 of MenACWY control vaccination. The source of this sequence is an adult in good health. J is TRBJ1-2 and V is TRBV10-2; D possibly corresponds to TRBD1 (5 bases). DNA of the CDR3: TGCGCCAGCAGTGAGTCGGGTGGGGCATCAGGCTACACCTTC. Residues: CASSESGGASGYTF.